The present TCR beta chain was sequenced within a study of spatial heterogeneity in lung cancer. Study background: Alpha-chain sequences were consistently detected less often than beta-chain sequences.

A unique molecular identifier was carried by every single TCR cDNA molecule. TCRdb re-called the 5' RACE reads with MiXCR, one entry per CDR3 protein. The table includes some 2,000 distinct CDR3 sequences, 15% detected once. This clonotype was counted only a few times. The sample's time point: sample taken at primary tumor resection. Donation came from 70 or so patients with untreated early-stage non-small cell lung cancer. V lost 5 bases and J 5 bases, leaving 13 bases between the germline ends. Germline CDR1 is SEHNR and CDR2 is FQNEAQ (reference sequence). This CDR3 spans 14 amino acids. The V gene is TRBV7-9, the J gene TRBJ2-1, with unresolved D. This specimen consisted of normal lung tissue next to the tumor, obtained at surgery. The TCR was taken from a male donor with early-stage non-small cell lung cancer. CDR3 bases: TGTGCCAGCAGCCCCGCGGTCAATCACAATGAGCAGTTCTTC. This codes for CASSPAVNHNEQFF.